This T cell receptor (beta chain) originates from a study of T cell repertoires in cytomegalovirus infection. Note on this clonotype: Its antigen is unknown.

TCRdb reprocessed the reads with MiXCR, giving one entry per CDR3 protein. The sample yields 55,000 to 85,000 distinct CDR3 sequences, about 20% seen once. Germline assignment: CDR1 LGHNT and CDR2 FRNRAP. V lost 7 bases, J lost 0 bases, and 13 bases lay in between. This CDR3 region has 15 residues. The material was CD8+ T cells from cultured PBMCs, obtained from culture after CMV antigen stimulation. This receptor was identified in a human donor in good health (CMV status not recorded). Some clones in this sample may be carry-over from other donors' samples. This chain connects TRBV12-5 to TRBJ2-1, with D perhaps matching TRBD1 or TRBD2 (5 bases each). The CDR3 coding sequence is TGTGCTAGTGACCTGGGGGATAGCTCCTACAATGAGCAGTTCTTC. It translates to CASDLGDSSYNEQFF.